The subject of this entry is one TCR beta chain. Its matching antigen is unknown. Treatment given: roughly 20 received Ad26.COV2.S at low or high dose, single or two shots; 5 received placebo; per-sample allocation not given. The samples were gathered on day 63 after the first injection of vaccine or placebo. The study used a vaccine consisting of an Ad26 vector that expressed Wuhan-strain SARS-CoV-2 spike. This record comes from a study of Ad26.COV2.S vaccination and SARS-CoV-2 variants. About the study: Enrollment placed the donor in the COV1001 Ad26.COV2.S trial arm.

This CDR3 comprises 15 residues. Germline V gives CDR1 LGHDT, CDR2 YNNKEL (reference sequence). V shed 4 bases, J shed 1 base, and the junction held 4 bases outside the gene matches. Study results and caveats: Responses of spike-specific T cells (both CD8+ and CD4+) reportedly showed substantial breadth after vaccination.

Here immunoSEQ multiplex PCR was the method, and the copy in TCRdb shows in-frame clones only, minus some. The data show roughly 300,000 clones, more than 85% seen once. The sample consisted of peripheral blood, taken in a trial of Ad26.COV2.S vaccine versus placebo. The receptor was derived from a person aged 18-65 years who received the Ad26.COV2.S COVID-19 vaccine or a placebo. The chain couples TRBV3-1 (or the pseudogene TRBV3-2) to TRBJ2-3; 8 nucleotides line up with TRBD2. This CDR3 reads CASSPGLGGTDTQYF. The CDR3 DNA follows: TGTGCCAGCAGCCCGGGACTAGGTGGCACAGATACGCAGTATTTT.